The entry that follows covers one TCR beta chain sequence. This entry comes from a study of PD-L1 blockade in urothelial cancer. Overall study context: Investigators checked blood 3 weeks (second dose) and 6 weeks after treatment start.

Looked up from germline, CDR1 is SGHTS and CDR2 is YDEGEE. Trimming took 5 bases from V and 3 from J, leaving 14 bases between them. This CDR3 has 14 amino acids. Some clones are missing from TCRdb's copy, which holds only in-frame ones; the method was immunoSEQ multiplex PCR. The sample yields 75,000 to 90,000 clones, about 80% seen once. Each patient presented with locally advanced or metastatic urothelial carcinoma. The source of this sequence is a man aged 65 to 85 with urothelial cancer. Sequencing used PBMCs, obtained around atezolizumab (anti-PD-L1) treatment. The gene calls are TRBV5-8 and TRBJ1-2; D is unclear. CDR3 coding DNA: TGTGCCAGCAGATCGAGGAACCTGGACTATGGCTACACCTTC. This codes for CASRSRNLDYGYTF.